This T cell receptor (beta chain) was recorded in a study of blood T cells in healthy people across ages. As to this clonotype: A much larger clonotype is one base distant, so this may be a read error.

The authors ran a second PCR of 7 to 11 cycles using a sample-barcoded 5' primer and a J-beta primer mix. From the 5' RACE reads, TCRdb called clonotypes with MiXCR, one entry per CDR3 protein. The top ten clones hold roughly a tenth of a sample with 750,000 to 950,000 distinct CDR3 sequences, roughly 29% of them seen once. Germline-derived CDR1 and CDR2 are SGHRS and YFSETQ. This CDR3 is 15 amino acids long. These data also featured in a second study, about T cells of mothers and their children.

The source of this sequence is a woman in her thirties or forties in good health. V gene TRBV5-1 combines with J gene TRBJ2-4; 9 bases fit TRBD1. The DNA end is more similar to TRBJ2-7, so the J call may be wrong. The sample consisted of blood. CDR3 bases: TGCGCCAGCAGCTTCGGACAGGGGCCCACCTACGAGCAGTACTTC. This sequence encodes CASSFGQGPTYEQYF.